The 3 T cell receptor beta chains below were found in one sample sequenced in a study of CD8 T cells in ankylosing spondylitis. TCRdb re-called the 5' RACE reads with MiXCR, one entry per CDR3 protein. The sample shows some 8,900 distinct CDR3 sequences, 3% to 4% of them seen only once. Specimen: blood, either unsorted or a sorted T cell fraction (not recorded which). The receptors derive from a female donor with ankylosing spondylitis or in good health (not recorded which).

The chain combines TRBV9 with TRBJ2-1; perhaps TRBD2 as D (5 bases). The CDR3 runs 13 residues. Trimming removed 4 bases from V and 6 bases from J, with 11 bases in between. CDR1 is SGDLS and CDR2 is YYNGEE in the germline V gene. Written as DNA, the CDR3 is TGTGCCAGCAGCCTAGGACTGGGCAATGAGCAGTTCTTC. It codes for CASSLGLGNEQFF.

V and J are TRBV9 and TRBJ2-3; 9 positions match TRBD2. The CDR3 spans 18 residues. J gave up 0 bases and V 3 bases, and 11 bases lay outside the gene matches. CDR1 is SGDLS, CDR2 YYNGEE, per germline. The DNA of the CDR3 is TGTGCCAGCAGCGCCCCAGCGGGGGGACAAACTAGCACAGATACGCAGTATTTT. Protein sequence: CASSAPAGGQTSTDTQYF. The variable domain in full, completed from reference TRBV9 and TRBJ2-3, reads DSGVTQTPKHLITATGQRVTLRCSPRSGDLSVYWYQQSLDQGLQFLIQYYNGEERAKGNILERFSAQQFPDLHSELNLSSLELGDSALYFCASSAPAGGQTSTDTQYFGPGTRLTVL.

This clonotype qualifies as medium-sized (0.01 to 0.1%). The chain employs TRBV9 and TRBJ1-2; a possible D gene is TRBD1 (6 bases). Germline assignment: CDR1 SGDLS and CDR2 YYNGEE. This CDR3 has 14 amino acids. V lost 1 base to trimming and J lost 4 bases, with 11 bases between them. The CDR3 loop is CASSVSGGGYGYTF. CDR3 DNA: TGTGCCAGCAGCGTATCGGGGGGCGGCTATGGCTACACCTTC. Together with reference TRBV9 and TRBJ1-2, the CDR3 gives the full variable domain: DSGVTQTPKHLITATGQRVTLRCSPRSGDLSVYWYQQSLDQGLQFLIQYYNGEERAKGNILERFSAQQFPDLHSELNLSSLELGDSALYFCASSVSGGGYGYTFGSGTRLTVV.